Below, 9 T cell receptor beta chains from the same sample are listed, as sequenced in a study of CD8+ T cells in alopecia areata. Treatment here: oral pan-JAK inhibitor, 5-10 mg twice daily. Isolated RNA was reverse transcribed into cDNA used as the sequencing template. TCRdb's copy holds only in-frame clones and misses some; the assay was immunoSEQ multiplex PCR. Of approximately 200,000 clones listed, roughly three fifths are singletons. The source was CD4+ T cells sorted from blood, collected at week 4, from a patient treated with tofacitinib. The receptors originated from a human donor with alopecia areata.

The V and J genes are TRBV4-1 and TRBJ1-2; 11 bases are a match to TRBD1. The V gene end was trimmed by 3 bases and the J gene end by 3 bases; junction bases not matched to a gene: 6. The germline V gene has CDR1 MGHRA and CDR2 YSYEKL. The CDR3 is 16 residues long. In DNA form, the CDR3 reads TGCGCCAGCAGCCATGTACCGGGACAGGGGGACTATGGCTACACCTTC. As protein: CASSHVPGQGDYGYTF.

The J gene is TRBJ2-7, the V gene TRBV7-2; 7 bases match TRBD2. The CDR3 is 15 amino acids. V trimming: 4 bases; J trimming: 2 bases; junction bases outside the gene matches: 8. Germline values: CDR1 SGHTA, CDR2 FQGNSA. The CDR3 nucleotides read TGTGCCAGCAGCTCCGCCGGGACTACCGCCTACGAGCAGTACTTC. Amino acid sequence: CASSSAGTTAYEQYF. Filled out from reference TRBV7-2 and TRBJ2-7, the complete variable domain reads GAGVSQSPSNKVTEKGKDVELRCDPISGHTALYWYRQSLGQGLEFLIYFQGNSAPDKSGLPSDRFSAERTGGSVSTLTIQRTQQEDSAVYLCASSSAGTTAYEQYFGPGTRLTVT.

V usage is TRBV29-1 and J usage is TRBJ2-7; 8 nucleotides match TRBD2. Looked up from germline, CDR1 is SQVTM and CDR2 is ANQGSEA. This CDR3 is built from 12 residues. The J segment lost 6 bases and the V segment lost 2 bases, leaving 3 bases of the junction unmatched. As DNA, the CDR3 is TGCAGCGTTGAATCGGGAGGGGCCGAGCAGTACTTC. It specifies CSVESGGAEQYF.

The genes are TRBV29-1 and TRBJ2-3, with D perhaps assigned TRBD1 or TRBD2 (5 bases each). This CDR3 comprises 14 residues. The germline V gene has CDR1 SQVTM and CDR2 ANQGSEA. Trimming pared 3 bases from V and 2 bases from J, leaving 12 bases between. The DNA of the CDR3 is TGCAGCGTTGAGAGGGGCCGCTCCACAGATACGCAGTATTTT. Encoded protein: CSVERGRSTDTQYF.

The V gene is TRBV2, the J gene TRBJ2-1; 10 positions match TRBD2. With V trimmed by 7 bases and J by 2 bases, 5 bases remained unmatched. CDR1 is SNHLY, CDR2 FYNNEI, per germline. CDR3 length equals 15 residues. The CDR3 sequence is CASTPGLATYNEQFF. In DNA, the CDR3 is TGTGCCAGCACCCCGGGACTAGCGACCTACAATGAGCAGTTCTTC.

The gene calls are TRBV10-3 and TRBJ2-2; TRBD1 matches at 11 bases. Germline V gene lookup returns CDR1 ENHRY and CDR2 SYGVKD. This CDR3 has 14 residues. V lost 8 bases, J lost 6 bases, and 5 bases stayed unmatched. The CDR3 loop reads CAIGDRGFSGELFF. The CDR3 DNA sequence: TGTGCCATCGGGGACAGGGGGTTCTCCGGGGAGCTGTTTTTT.

V usage is TRBV27 and J usage is TRBJ2-2; D ambiguous. The CDR3 consists of 14 residues. V dropped 2 bases and J dropped 6 bases, with 10 bases sitting between them. The germline V gene has CDR1 MNHEY and CDR2 SMNVEV (reference sequence). CDR3: CASSLSYVAGELFF. In DNA form, the CDR3 reads TGTGCCAGCAGTTTAAGTTACGTCGCCGGGGAGCTGTTTTTT.

The rearrangement links TRBV6-5 to TRBJ2-7, with TRBD2 identical over 9 bases. CDR1 and CDR2 from the germline V gene are MNHEY and SVGAGI. Trimming removed 6 bases from V and 1 base from J; junction bases left unmatched: 7. The CDR3 loop spans 15 amino acids. The CDR3 protein is CASRRSTSGSYEQYF. DNA of the CDR3: TGTGCCAGCAGGAGATCGACTAGCGGATCCTACGAGCAGTACTTC.

This clone was counted between two and nine times. The same CDR3 also results from other DNA sequences found in this sample. The rearrangement uses TRBV29-1 and TRBJ1-2; a possible D gene is TRBD1 (5 bases). Germline V lookup: CDR1 SQVTM, CDR2 ANQGSEA. This CDR3 is 12 amino acids long. Trimming cost V 6 bases and J 2 bases, with 10 bases left between them. CDR3 region: CSVKTGNYGYTF. CDR3 bases: TGCAGCGTGAAAACAGGAAACTATGGCTACACCTTC.